This T cell receptor (beta chain) is from a study of a mutant IDH1 vaccine in newly diagnosed glioma (dated by TCRdb to about 2021). Concerning the study at large: Patients were given eight vaccinations, in weeks 1, 3, 5, 7, 11, 15, 19 and 23, which matched visits V03 through V10. Peripheral blood was collected at six visits: V03 (baseline), V05, V07, V10, V12 and V13. In the chemotherapy-containing groups, vaccination started alongside temozolomide cycles, whereas in patients who had radiotherapy alone it started 4-6 weeks after radiotherapy. For exploratory analyses, longitudinal TCRB deep sequencing was carried out in more than 20 treated patients wherever samples were available. Prior to enrollment, standard therapy consisting of radiotherapy alone, temozolomide alone, or radiochemotherapy with temozolomide had been administered to patients, with the combination being received by most patients. Of the 25 to 40 treated patients, 62.5% were male and approximately 38% were female, and the mean age was approximately 40 years.

On this clone: Its antigen specificity is not known. Base qualities are not recorded, but no much larger clone differs from it by a single base.

What the study reported, not specific to this receptor: Across multiple MHC alleles, vaccine-induced immune responses were seen in roughly 93% of patients. Availability determined which PBMC samples were chosen for TCRB deep sequencing. It was noted by the authors that analyses of patient blood samples could not be reproduced owing to sample limitations. Changes in the top peripheral T cell clonotypes picked up by TCRB sequencing did not appear to be linked to pseudoprogression.

This specimen's time point label, per the study, means: week 11, during vaccination. Each vaccine dose was 300 ug of a 20-mer mutant IDH1 peptide in Montanide, given subcutaneously with topical imiquimod. The donors had newly diagnosed IDH1-mutant astrocytomas of WHO grade 3 or 4 that showed loss of nuclear ATRX. The samples were drawn from NOA16, a multicentre, single-arm, open-label phase I trial in Germany that tested a mutant IDH1 peptide vaccine in humans for the first time. Genomic DNA for TCRB sequencing was extracted from EDTA blood using the DNeasy Blood and Tissue Kit. Library preparation was by the immunoSEQ multiplex PCR assay. Following the manufacturer's protocol, the hsTCRB Kit was used to amplify rearranged TCR beta chain sequences. Sequencing of TCRB libraries was carried out on an Illumina MiSeq. For the original study's pipeline: The kit vendor's proprietary platform handled demultiplexing, trimming and gene mapping. TCRdb limited this immuneACCESS table to in-frame rearrangements with V and J called. A share of clones is missing; checked studies link under half to unresolved V genes, and the rest is unexplained. D and trimming come from the DNA, and the V and J calls and clone size come from that table. This sample gives 45,000 to 65,000 clones in total; 75% to 95% of them show up just once. 2.4% of the sample goes to the ten largest clones.

The clonotype comes from a man aged 50 or older with glioma. This material consisted of PBMCs, taken from a glioma patient whose treatment included an IDH1 peptide vaccine.

The CDR3 region has the sequence CASSVYGQLYSGNTIYF. The nucleotide sequence is TGTGCCAGCAGTGTATATGGACAACTGTACTCTGGAAACACCATATATTTT. This sequence uses TRBV2 and TRBJ1-3; TRBD1 is a weak D gene call, 5 bases matching. Spanning cysteine to phenylalanine, the CDR3 consists of 17 amino acids. Of the read, only the CDR3 DNA is kept; its 51 bases are in frame from base 1. CDR1 and CDR2, looked up from the germline V gene, are SNHLY and FYNNEI. Trimming costs V 4 bases and J 0 bases, and their ends lie 16 bases apart. Here the CDR3 is joined to the reference TRBV2 and TRBJ1-3 genes, and the full variable domain is: EPEVTQTPSHQVTQMGQEVILRCVPISNHLYFYWYRQILGQKVEFLVSFYNNEISEKSEIFDDQFSVERPDGSNFTLKIRSTKLEDSAMYFCASSVYGQLYSGNTIYFGEGSWLTVV.